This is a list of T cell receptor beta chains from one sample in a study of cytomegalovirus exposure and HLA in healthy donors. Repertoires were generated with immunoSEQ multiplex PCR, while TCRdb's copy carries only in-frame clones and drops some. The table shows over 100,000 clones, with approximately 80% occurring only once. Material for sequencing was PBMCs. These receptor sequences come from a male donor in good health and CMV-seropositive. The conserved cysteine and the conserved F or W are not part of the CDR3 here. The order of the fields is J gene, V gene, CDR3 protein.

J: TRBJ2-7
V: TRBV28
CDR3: ASRPTGTAGSYEQY

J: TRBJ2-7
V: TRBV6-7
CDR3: ASTRTSSYEQY

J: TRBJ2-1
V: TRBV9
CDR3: ASSARGGANEQF

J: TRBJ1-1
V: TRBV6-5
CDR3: ASSYTGGAGAEAF

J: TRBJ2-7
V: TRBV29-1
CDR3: SVEKAGGGSYEQY

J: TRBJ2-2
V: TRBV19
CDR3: ASRTSGAGNTGELF

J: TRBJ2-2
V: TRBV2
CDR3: ASSGEHTGELF

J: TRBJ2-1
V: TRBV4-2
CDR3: ASSQDPGLAGGYNEQF

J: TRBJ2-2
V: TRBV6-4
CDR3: ASSTGFYTGELF

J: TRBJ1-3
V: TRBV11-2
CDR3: ASSIRAGVSGNTIY

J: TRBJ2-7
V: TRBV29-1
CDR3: SVGKPSSYEQY

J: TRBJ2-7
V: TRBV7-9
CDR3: ASSTRNRVGAYEQY

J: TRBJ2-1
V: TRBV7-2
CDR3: ASSLSVIWTSGNNEQF

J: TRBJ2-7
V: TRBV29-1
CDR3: SVAGTGGYEQY

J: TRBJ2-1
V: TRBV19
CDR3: ASRQGPYNEQF

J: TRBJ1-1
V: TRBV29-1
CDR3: SVVGVGGYTEAF

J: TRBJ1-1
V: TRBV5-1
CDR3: ASSRRGGADTEAF

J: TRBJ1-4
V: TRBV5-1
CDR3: ASSPTFVGANEKLF

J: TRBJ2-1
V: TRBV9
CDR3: ASSGDRAGPSYNEQF

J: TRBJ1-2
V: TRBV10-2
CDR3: ASSEFQGYGYT

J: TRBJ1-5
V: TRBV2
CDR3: ASSPGPQGQPQH

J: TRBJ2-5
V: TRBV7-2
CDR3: ASSRKTGSETQY

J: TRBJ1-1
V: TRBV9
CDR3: ASSGEENTEAF

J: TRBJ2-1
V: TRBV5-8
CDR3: ASSLGQGVSYNEQF

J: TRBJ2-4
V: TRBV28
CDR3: ASSLRFIQY

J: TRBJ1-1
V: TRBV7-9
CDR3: ASSLAWGGTEAF

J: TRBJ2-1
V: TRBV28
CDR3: ASSFSVRGLAVLPSYNEQF

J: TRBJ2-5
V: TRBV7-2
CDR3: ASSLYGSLQETQY

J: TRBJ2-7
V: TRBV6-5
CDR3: ASSPQGYEQY

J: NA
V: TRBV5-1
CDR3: ASSLLQGAVYEQY

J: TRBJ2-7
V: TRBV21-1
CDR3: ASTEFPGTSGAYEQY

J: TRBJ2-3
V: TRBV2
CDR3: ASSGTSGFSTDTQY

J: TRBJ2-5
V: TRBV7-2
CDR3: ASSFRSPGGRETQY

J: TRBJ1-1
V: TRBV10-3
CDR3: AISGTGQGTLNTEAF

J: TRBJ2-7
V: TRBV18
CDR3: ASSPALGTGGDEQY

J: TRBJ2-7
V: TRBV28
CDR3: ASSPSVYEQY

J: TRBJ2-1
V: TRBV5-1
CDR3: ASTGTTDFNEQF

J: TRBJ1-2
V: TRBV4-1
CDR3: ASSQATSGGRGYT

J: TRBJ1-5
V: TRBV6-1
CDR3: ASSELVDQPQH

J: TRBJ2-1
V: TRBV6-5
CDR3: ASRIDSYNEQF

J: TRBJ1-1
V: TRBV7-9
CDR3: ASSLDLTEAF

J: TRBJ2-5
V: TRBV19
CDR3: ASSIGPGGETQY

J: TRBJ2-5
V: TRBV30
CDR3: AWSLSETQY

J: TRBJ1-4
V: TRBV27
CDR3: ASSDSSTNEKLF

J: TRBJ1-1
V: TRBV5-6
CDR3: ASSLVGRVNTEAF

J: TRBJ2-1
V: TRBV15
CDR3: ATSSRQGANEQF

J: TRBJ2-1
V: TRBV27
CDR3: ASRPPLASSYNEQF

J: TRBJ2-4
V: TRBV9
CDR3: ASSASGTSGNSQY

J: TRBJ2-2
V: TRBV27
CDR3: ASSPSTASRGTGELF

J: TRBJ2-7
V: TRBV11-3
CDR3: ASSSHPGQGSEQY

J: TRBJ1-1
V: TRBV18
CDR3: ASSTGDRLEAF

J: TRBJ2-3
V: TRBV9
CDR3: ASSPGTGGTDTQY

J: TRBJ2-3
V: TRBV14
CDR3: ASSQRMSTDTQY

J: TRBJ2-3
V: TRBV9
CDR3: ASSPPGLAKGDTQY

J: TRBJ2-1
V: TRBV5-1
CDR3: ASSLGGFSYNEQF

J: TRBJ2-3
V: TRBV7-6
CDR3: ASSKTGTSGTSRDTQY

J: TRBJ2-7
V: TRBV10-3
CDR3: AIGRGGRENSEQY

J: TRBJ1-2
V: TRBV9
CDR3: ASSNAGTGKYGYT